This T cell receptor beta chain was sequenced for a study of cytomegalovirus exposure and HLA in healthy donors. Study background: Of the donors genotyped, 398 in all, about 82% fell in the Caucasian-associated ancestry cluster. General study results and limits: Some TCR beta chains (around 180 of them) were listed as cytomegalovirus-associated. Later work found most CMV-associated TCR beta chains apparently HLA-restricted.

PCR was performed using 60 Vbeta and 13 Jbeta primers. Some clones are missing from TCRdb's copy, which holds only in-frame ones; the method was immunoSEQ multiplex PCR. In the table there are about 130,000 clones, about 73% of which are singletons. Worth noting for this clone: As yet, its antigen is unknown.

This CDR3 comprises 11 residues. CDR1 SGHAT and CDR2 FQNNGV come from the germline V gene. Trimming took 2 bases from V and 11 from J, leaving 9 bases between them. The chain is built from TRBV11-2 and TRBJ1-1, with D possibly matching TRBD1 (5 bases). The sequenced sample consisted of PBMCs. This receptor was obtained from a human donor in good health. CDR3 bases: TGTGCCAGCAGCTTATGGGACTTTGCTTTCTTT. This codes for CASSLWDFAFF.